Listed below are T cell receptor beta chains from one sample, sequenced in a study of OX40 agonist ivuxolimab in advanced cancers. Sequenced by immunoSEQ multiplex PCR; TCRdb stores in-frame clones only, minus some. The sample carries about 87,000 clones, 75% to 90% recorded once. The material was CD4+ or CD8+ T cells sorted from blood, obtained in a trial of the OX40 agonist ivuxolimab. These receptors all come from an adult with an advanced solid tumor such as melanoma, head and neck, liver or kidney cancer. Each CDR3 is given with its conserved first and last residue. A D gene is named only where the DNA matches it firmly. Clone sizes are given selectively: once, few, many, or a class where the clone is expanded.

V gene,D gene,J gene,clone size,CDR3 length,CDR3 protein,CDR3 DNA
TRBV7-9,TRBD1,TRBJ1-1,once,13,CASSLGQITEAFF,TGTGCCAGCAGCTTGGGACAGATCACTGAAGCTTTCTTT
TRBV5-4,TRBD2,TRBJ2-2,NA,16,CASSKGTSGDTGELFF,TGTGCCAGCAGCAAAGGGACTAGCGGGGACACCGGGGAGCTGTTTTTT
TRBV7-2,TRBD1,TRBJ1-2,once,14,CASSLGQGAYGYTF,TGTGCCAGCAGCTTAGGCCAGGGGGCCTATGGCTACACCTTC
TRBV9,TRBD1,TRBJ1-2,NA,16,CASSVGRTGGFYGYTF,TGTGCCAGCAGCGTAGGCCGGACAGGGGGCTTCTATGGCTACACCTTC
TRBV6-5,NA,TRBJ1-6,few,15,CASSYSAREDSPLHF,TGTGCCAGCAGTTACTCTGCCAGGGAGGATTCACCCCTCCACTTT
TRBV11-2,NA,TRBJ1-1,NA,14,CASSLAEHGTEAFF,TGTGCCAGCAGCTTAGCCGAACATGGCACTGAAGCTTTCTTT
TRBV7-6,TRBD2,TRBJ2-1,once,16,CASSLEASGGPDEQFF,TGTGCCAGCAGCTTAGAAGCTAGCGGGGGGCCAGATGAGCAGTTCTTC
TRBV6-5,NA,TRBJ1-2,once,15,CASSPTTGTGYGYTF,TGTGCCAGCAGTCCAACCACAGGGACTGGTTATGGCTACACCTTC
TRBV5-1,TRBD1,TRBJ2-3,NA,16,CASSPQGSTVGDTQYF,TGCGCCAGCTCCCCACAGGGGTCCACGGTGGGAGATACGCAGTATTTT
TRBV5-1,NA,TRBJ2-5,NA,15,CASSFGRGAEETQYF,TGCGCCAGCAGCTTTGGAAGGGGCGCAGAGGAGACCCAGTACTTC
TRBV9,NA,TRBJ1-6,NA,15,CASSVDGGVNSPLHF,TGTGCCAGCAGCGTAGATGGGGGGGTGAATTCACCCCTCCACTTT
TRBV10-3,NA,TRBJ1-4,NA,12,CAISVTDEKLFF,TGTGCCATCAGTGTGACAGATGAAAAACTGTTTTTT
TRBV5-1,TRBD2,TRBJ2-5,NA,16,CASSGGQMEIKETQYF,TGCGCCAGTAGCGGGGGGCAGATGGAAATAAAAGAGACCCAGTACTTC
TRBV6-1,NA,TRBJ2-3,NA,16,CASSEAAEGLLNTQYF,TGTGCCAGCAGTGAAGCGGCGGAGGGGTTGCTAAATACGCAGTATTTT
TRBV19,NA,TRBJ1-1,NA,14,CASSPGRTNTEAFF,TGTGCCTCCTCCCCGGGACGGACGAACACTGAAGCTTTCTTT
TRBV10-3,NA,TRBJ2-7,NA,14,CAISESRGPGEQYF,TGTGCCATCAGTGAATCCCGGGGGCCGGGCGAGCAGTACTTC
TRBV19,TRBD1,TRBJ2-5,NA,16,CASRGLGTAEQETQYF,TGTGCCAGTAGGGGGTTAGGGACAGCCGAGCAAGAGACCCAGTACTTC
TRBV18,TRBD1,TRBJ2-2,NA,20,CASSPATPGTGFRGTGELFF,TGTGCCAGCTCACCGGCGACTCCCGGGACAGGGTTCAGAGGCACCGGGGAGCTGTTTTTT
TRBV30,TRBD1,TRBJ1-5,NA,13,CACAGQSNQPQHF,TGTGCCTGTGCGGGACAGAGCAATCAGCCCCAGCATTTT
TRBV5-6,TRBD2,TRBJ2-2,NA,16,CASSFSSGADTGELFF,TGTGCCAGCAGCTTTTCTAGCGGGGCGGACACCGGGGAGCTGTTTTTT
TRBV15,NA,TRBJ1-1,NA,14,CATRSGQPNTEAFF,TGTGCCACCAGGTCAGGACAGCCCAACACTGAAGCTTTCTTT
TRBV7-3,TRBD2,TRBJ2-5,NA,15,CASSRTSGEEETQYF,TGTGCCAGCAGCCGGACTAGCGGAGAGGAAGAGACCCAGTACTTC
TRBV5-6,NA,TRBJ1-4,NA,12,CASSSVGGKLFF,TGTGCCAGCAGCTCCGTCGGGGGCAAACTGTTTTTT
TRBV18,TRBD2,TRBJ2-7,NA,14,CASSFERGEYEQYF,TGTGCCAGCTCATTCGAGCGGGGGGAATACGAGCAGTACTTC
TRBV5-1,NA,TRBJ2-3,NA,16,CASSTGGQGGTDTQYF,TGCGCCAGCAGCACGGGGGGACAAGGCGGCACAGATACGCAGTATTTT
TRBV4-1,TRBD2,TRBJ2-7,NA,16,CASSQAPGGGPYEQYF,TGCGCCAGCAGCCAAGCCCCCGGGGGAGGGCCCTACGAGCAGTACTTC
TRBV4-2,TRBD2,TRBJ2-7,NA,15,CASSQAGGLTYEQYF,TGTGCCAGCAGCCAGGCGGGGGGGCTGACTTACGAGCAGTACTTC
TRBV6-5,NA,TRBJ1-3,NA,13,CASTNPPGNTIYF,TGTGCCAGCACCAACCCCCCGGGAAACACCATATATTTT
TRBV28,NA,TRBJ2-2,NA,14,CASRGQMRTGELFF,TGTGCCAGCAGGGGGCAGATGAGGACCGGGGAGCTGTTTTTT
TRBV30,NA,TRBJ2-5,few,12,CAWSGLGETQYF,TGTGCCTGGAGTGGCCTTGGAGAGACCCAGTACTTC
TRBV4-2,NA,TRBJ1-1,NA,13,CASSQGETPRAFF,TGTGCCAGCAGCCAAGGGGAAACACCTAGAGCTTTCTTT
TRBV6-5,NA,TRBJ2-7,NA,15,CASRREPQGGYEQYF,TGTGCCAGCAGGCGGGAACCCCAGGGTGGCTACGAGCAGTACTTC
TRBV6-1,NA,TRBJ1-1,NA,14,CASSEYFGGAEAFF,TGTGCCAGCAGTGAATACTTCGGGGGCGCTGAAGCTTTCTTT
TRBV5-1,NA,TRBJ2-3,NA,15,CASSLDVGGADTQYF,TGCGCCAGCAGCTTGGACGTTGGTGGAGCAGATACGCAGTATTTT
TRBV7-2,TRBD1,TRBJ2-7,NA,17,CASSLASTAGGAYEQYF,TGTGCCAGCAGCTTAGCGAGCACAGCAGGGGGTGCCTACGAGCAGTACTTC
TRBV7-2,TRBD2,TRBJ2-5,NA,14,CASSFREGIETQYF,TGTGCCAGCAGCTTCCGGGAGGGAATAGAGACCCAGTACTTC
TRBV5-8,NA,TRBJ2-2,NA,16,CASSHPERPNTGELFF,TGTGCCAGCAGCCACCCCGAGAGACCAAACACCGGGGAGCTGTTTTTT
TRBV11-1,NA,TRBJ1-2,NA,12,CASSFRGYGYTF,TGTGCCAGCAGCTTCCGGGGATATGGCTACACCTTC
TRBV18,NA,TRBJ2-1,NA,14,CASSLRDQGDEQFF,TGTGCCAGCTCACTCCGGGACCAAGGCGATGAGCAGTTCTTC
TRBV11-1,NA,TRBJ2-5,NA,17,CASSPSQPGRSQETQYF,TGTGCCAGCAGCCCATCACAACCGGGACGGTCTCAAGAGACCCAGTACTTC
TRBV6-1,NA,TRBJ1-1,NA,11,CASSLDTEAFF,TGTGCCAGCAGTCTGGACACTGAAGCTTTCTTT
TRBV23-1,TRBD1,TRBJ1-3,NA,16,CASSQPGQGNGNTIYF,TGCGCCAGCAGTCAACCGGGACAGGGAAACGGAAACACCATATATTTT
TRBV6-6,TRBD1,TRBJ2-1,once,15,CASSVGQGPYNEQFF,TGTGCCAGCAGCGTGGGACAGGGTCCCTACAATGAGCAGTTCTTC
TRBV30,NA,TRBJ1-6,few,13,CAWSVTAGSPLHF,TGTGCCTGGAGTGTGACCGCGGGATCACCCCTCCACTTT
TRBV19,NA,TRBJ1-5,NA,15,CASTRNWVDNQPQHF,TGTGCCAGTACCCGAAATTGGGTGGACAATCAGCCCCAGCATTTT
TRBV29-1,TRBD1,TRBJ1-1,NA,13,CSVRDRTNTEAFF,TGCAGCGTCCGGGACAGGACGAACACTGAAGCTTTCTTT
TRBV5-6,NA,TRBJ2-7,NA,16,CASTTGVSPYSYEQYF,TGTGCCAGCACGACCGGCGTTTCGCCTTACTCCTACGAGCAGTACTTC
TRBV25-1,NA,TRBJ2-2,NA,14,CASSFRGWTGELFF,TGTGCCAGCAGTTTCAGGGGTTGGACCGGGGAGCTGTTTTTT
TRBV14,NA,TRBJ2-3,once,15,CASSQGVRSTDTQYF,TGTGCCAGCAGCCAAGGGGTCAGAAGCACAGATACGCAGTATTTT
TRBV7-2,NA,TRBJ2-7,NA,15,CASSLETGLSYEQYF,TGTGCCAGCAGCTTGGAGACAGGACTATCCTACGAGCAGTACTTC
TRBV6-1,NA,TRBJ2-3,NA,13,CASRQIPTDTQYF,TGTGCCAGCAGGCAGATACCCACAGATACGCAGTATTTT
TRBV6-1,NA,TRBJ2-7,NA,13,CASSGGLNYEQYF,TGTGCCAGCTCAGGGGGACTTAACTACGAGCAGTACTTC
TRBV7-3,NA,TRBJ1-5,NA,16,CASSLTWTVSNQPQHF,TGTGCCAGCAGCTTAACGTGGACCGTGAGCAATCAGCCCCAGCATTTT
TRBV5-4,NA,TRBJ2-2,NA,15,CASRQGTLNTGELFF,TGTGCCAGCAGGCAGGGGACTCTGAACACCGGGGAGCTGTTTTTT